The 12 T cell receptor beta chains listed next were all sequenced from one sample in a study of T cell responses to AZD1222 COVID-19 vaccine. Only in-frame clones appear in the TCRdb table, and some are missing; sequencing was by immunoSEQ multiplex PCR. The sample has 70,000 to 95,000 clones, roughly nine tenths seen once. This specimen was peripheral blood, taken 28 days after the second AZD1222 dose. Every receptor here comes from an adult who received the AZD1222 COVID-19 vaccine.

This clone was observed a single time. The V call is TRBV5-4, the J call TRBJ2-3; 7 bases are a match to TRBD2. With 0 bases clipped from V and 5 bases from J, the junction kept 6 bases outside the gene matches. Germline-derived CDR1 and CDR2 are SGHNT and YYREEE (reference sequence). The CDR3 runs to 15 residues. The CDR3 nucleotides read TGTGCCAGCAGCTTGGTGGGGACTATTGGAGATACGCAGTATTTT. This gives the protein CASSLVGTIGDTQYF.

Concerning this clone itself: Mismatch with germline at one junction end may stem from a read error. The chain couples TRBV5-6 to TRBJ1-6; D may be TRBD1 (5 bases). There are 15 residues in the CDR3. Germline V gene data show CDR1 as SGHDT and CDR2 as YYEEEE. The CDR3 DNA is TGTGCCCGCAGCTTGGGGGGGGGAGGACCTTCACCCCTCCACTTT. Translated: CARSLGGGGPSPLHF.

The rearrangement links TRBV2 to TRBJ2-7; TRBD1 or TRBD2 may be the D gene (5 bases each). This CDR3 spans 16 amino acids. Trimming left V 6 bases short and J 2 bases short, with 20 bases between. The germline V gene encodes CDR1 SNHLY and CDR2 FYNNEI. In DNA, the CDR3 is TGTGCCAGCAGGGGGCGACCCGGGACGTGGACCTACGAGCAGTACTTC. Amino acids: CASRGRPGTWTYEQYF.

As DNA, the CDR3 is TGCGCCAGCAGCCAAGCAGACAGCGAAAAACTGTTTTTT. Protein sequence: CASSQADSEKLFF. The rearrangement links TRBV4-1 to TRBJ1-4; a possible D gene is TRBD1 (5 bases). The germline V gene encodes CDR1 MGHRA and CDR2 YSYEKL. This CDR3 contains 13 residues. Trimming cost V 1 base and J 8 bases, with 8 bases left between them.

J is TRBJ1-1 and V is TRBV28, with 7 bases matching TRBD1. The V and J ends lost 5 bases and 4 bases, in that order; junction bases with no gene match: 10. The CDR3 is made up of 15 amino acids. Germline values: CDR1 MDHEN, CDR2 SYDVKM. The CDR3 DNA follows: TGTGCCAGCAGTCCCTCGGGACAGTCGAGCACTGAAGCTTTCTTT. It yields the protein CASSPSGQSSTEAFF.

V and J are TRBV10-3 and TRBJ2-5, with D perhaps matching TRBD2 (6 bases). CDR1 is ENHRY and CDR2 is SYGVKD in the germline V gene. The CDR3 loop spans 14 amino acids. Trimming left V 2 bases short and J 5 bases short, with 12 bases between. The CDR3 DNA sequence: TGTGCCATCAGTGAGCCTGGGGGGTGGGAGACCCAGTACTTC. It translates to CAISEPGGWETQYF.

The rearrangement uses TRBV24-1 and TRBJ1-5; unclear D gene. Germline V lookup: CDR1 KGHDR, CDR2 SFDVKD. Trimming removed 4 bases at V and 2 bases at J, with 8 bases between. The CDR3 totals 14 residues. The CDR3 DNA follows: TGTGCCACCAGTGAGCGTGGGGGCAATCAGCCCCAGCATTTT. It specifies CATSERGGNQPQHF.

The V gene is TRBV3-1 (or the pseudogene TRBV3-2), the J gene TRBJ2-2; unclear D gene. V was pared by 2 bases and J by 0 bases, with 7 bases between. Germline lookup yields CDR1 LGHDT and CDR2 YNNKEL (reference sequence). The CDR3 runs 15 residues. The CDR3 DNA reads as TGTGCCAGCAGCCAATACAGCCCGAACACCGGGGAGCTGTTTTTT. The encoded protein is CASSQYSPNTGELFF.

The J gene is TRBJ1-5, the V gene TRBV18, with D unresolved. The CDR3 contains 15 residues. CDR1 KGHSH and CDR2 LQKENI come from the germline V gene. V dropped 3 bases and J dropped 4 bases, with 13 bases sitting between them. The CDR3 spells CASSPGSVTNQPQHF. CDR3 nucleotide sequence: TGTGCCAGCTCACCGGGCAGCGTTACAAATCAGCCCCAGCATTTT.

This rearrangement joins TRBV24-1 to TRBJ2-2; TRBD1 is a possible D gene (6 bases). The V gene's germline CDR1 is KGHDR and CDR2 SFDVKD. The CDR3 runs to 16 residues. The V gene lost 1 base and the J gene lost 3 bases, with 11 bases spanning the gap. CDR3 DNA sequence: TGTGCCACCAGTGATTTAGGGGGTCGGGACACCGGGGAGCTGTTTTTT. Protein product: CATSDLGGRDTGELFF.

The chain employs TRBV6-2 or TRBV6-3 and TRBJ1-1, with D tentatively TRBD1 (5 bases). Trimming took off 2 bases at V and 0 bases at J, with 16 bases between the two ends. The germline V gene encodes CDR1 MNHEY and CDR2 SVGEGT. CDR3 length equals 17 residues. The CDR3 nucleotides are TGTGCCAGCAGTTACACCCGGACCGGGACGTTGAACACTGAAGCTTTCTTT. This sequence encodes CASSYTRTGTLNTEAFF.

The gene calls are TRBV9 and TRBJ1-6; D is ambiguous. Germline loops: CDR1 SGDLS, CDR2 YYNGEE. V lost 4 bases to trimming and J lost 0 bases, with 11 bases between them. The CDR3 runs to 16 residues. CDR3 region: CASSPQVSSYNSPLHF. The CDR3, as DNA: TGTGCCAGCAGCCCCCAAGTGAGCTCCTATAATTCACCCCTCCACTTT.